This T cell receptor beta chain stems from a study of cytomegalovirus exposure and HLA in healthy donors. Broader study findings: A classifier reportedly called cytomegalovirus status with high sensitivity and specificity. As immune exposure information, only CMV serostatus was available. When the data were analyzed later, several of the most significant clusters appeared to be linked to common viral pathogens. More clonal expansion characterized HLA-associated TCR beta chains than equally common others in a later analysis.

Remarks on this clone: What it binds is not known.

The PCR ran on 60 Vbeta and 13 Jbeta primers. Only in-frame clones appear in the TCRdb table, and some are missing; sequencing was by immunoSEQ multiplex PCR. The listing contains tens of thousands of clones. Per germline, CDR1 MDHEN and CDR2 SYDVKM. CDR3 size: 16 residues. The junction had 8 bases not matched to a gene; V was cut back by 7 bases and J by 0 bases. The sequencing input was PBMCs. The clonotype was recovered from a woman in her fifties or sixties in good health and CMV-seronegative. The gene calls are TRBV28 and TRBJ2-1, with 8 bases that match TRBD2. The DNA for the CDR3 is TGTGCCAGCACCTCACTCAGCGGGAGCTCCTACAATGAGCAGTTCTTC. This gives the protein CASTSLSGSSYNEQFF.